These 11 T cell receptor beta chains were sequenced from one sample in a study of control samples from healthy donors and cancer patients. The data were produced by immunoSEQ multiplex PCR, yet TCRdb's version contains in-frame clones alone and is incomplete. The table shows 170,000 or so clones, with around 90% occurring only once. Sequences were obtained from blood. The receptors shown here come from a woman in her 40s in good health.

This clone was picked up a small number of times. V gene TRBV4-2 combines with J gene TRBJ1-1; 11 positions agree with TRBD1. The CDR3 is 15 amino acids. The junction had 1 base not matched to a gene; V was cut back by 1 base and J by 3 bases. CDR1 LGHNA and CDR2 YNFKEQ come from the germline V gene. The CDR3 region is CASSQGDRGDTEAFF. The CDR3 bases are TGTGCCAGCAGCCAAGGGGACAGGGGGGACACTGAAGCTTTCTTT.

CDR3 amino acids: CASSSQAGGPFDTQYF. CDR3 in DNA: TGTGCCAGCAGCTCCCAAGCGGGGGGGCCGTTCGATACGCAGTATTTT. V is TRBV9 and J is TRBJ2-3; 10 nucleotides line up with TRBD2. The CDR3 sequence is 16 residues long. V shed 4 bases and J 6 bases; nucleotides not matched to a gene: 11. Germline V gene data show CDR1 as SGDLS and CDR2 as YYNGEE. Supplemented by reference TRBV9 and TRBJ2-3, the full variable domain reads DSGVTQTPKHLITATGQRVTLRCSPRSGDLSVYWYQQSLDQGLQFLIQYYNGEERAKGNILERFSAQQFPDLHSELNLSSLELGDSALYFCASSSQAGGPFDTQYFGPGTRLTVL.

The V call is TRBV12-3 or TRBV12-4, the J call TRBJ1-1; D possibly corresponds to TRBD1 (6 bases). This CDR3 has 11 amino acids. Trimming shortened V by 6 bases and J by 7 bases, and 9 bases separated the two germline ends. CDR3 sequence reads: CASSQGIEAFF. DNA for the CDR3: TGTGCCAGCAGCCAGGGGATTGAAGCTTTCTTT.

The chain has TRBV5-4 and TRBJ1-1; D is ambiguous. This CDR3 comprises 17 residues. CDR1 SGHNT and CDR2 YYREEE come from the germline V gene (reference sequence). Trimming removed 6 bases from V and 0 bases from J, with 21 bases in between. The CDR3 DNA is TGTGCCAGCACCCTGGCTGGGCAGCCAGCCTTGAACACTGAAGCTTTCTTT. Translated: CASTLAGQPALNTEAFF. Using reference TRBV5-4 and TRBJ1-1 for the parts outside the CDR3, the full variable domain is ETGVTQSPTHLIKTRGQQVTLRCSSQSGHNTVSWYQQALGQGPQFIFQYYREEENGRGNFPPRFSGLQFPNYSSELNVNALELDDSALYLCASTLAGQPALNTEAFFGQGTRLTVV.

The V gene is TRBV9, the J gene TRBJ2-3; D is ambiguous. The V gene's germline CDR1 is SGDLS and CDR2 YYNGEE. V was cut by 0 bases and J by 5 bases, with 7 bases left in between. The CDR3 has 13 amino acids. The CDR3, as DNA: TGTGCCAGCAGCGTAGGGGTGGTAGATACGCAGTATTTT. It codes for CASSVGVVDTQYF.

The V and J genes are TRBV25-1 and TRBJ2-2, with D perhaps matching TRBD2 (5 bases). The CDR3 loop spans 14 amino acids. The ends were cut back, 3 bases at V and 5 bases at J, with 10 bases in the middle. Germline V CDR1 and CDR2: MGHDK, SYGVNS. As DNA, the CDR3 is TGTGCCAGCAGTGAGGGCCCGGGAACCGGGGAGCTGTTTTTT. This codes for CASSEGPGTGELFF.

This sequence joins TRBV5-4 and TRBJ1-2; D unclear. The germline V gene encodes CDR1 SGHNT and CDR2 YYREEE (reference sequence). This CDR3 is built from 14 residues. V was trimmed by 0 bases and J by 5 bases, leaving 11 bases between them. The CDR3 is CASSLVDEPYGYTF. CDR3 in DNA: TGTGCCAGCAGCTTGGTGGATGAGCCTTATGGCTACACCTTC. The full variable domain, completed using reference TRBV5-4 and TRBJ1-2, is ETGVTQSPTHLIKTRGQQVTLRCSSQSGHNTVSWYQQALGQGPQFIFQYYREEENGRGNFPPRFSGLQFPNYSSELNVNALELDDSALYLCASSLVDEPYGYTFGSGTRLTVV.

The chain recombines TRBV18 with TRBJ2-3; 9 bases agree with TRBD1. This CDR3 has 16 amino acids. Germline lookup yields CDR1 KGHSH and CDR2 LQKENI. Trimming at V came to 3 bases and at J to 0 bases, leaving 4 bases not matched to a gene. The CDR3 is CASSPGQGSSTDTQYF. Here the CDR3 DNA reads TGTGCCAGCTCACCGGGACAGGGTTCTAGCACAGATACGCAGTATTTT. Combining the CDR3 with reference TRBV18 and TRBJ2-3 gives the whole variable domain NAGVMQNPRHLVRRRGQEARLRCSPMKGHSHVYWYRQLPEEGLKFMVYLQKENIIDESGMPKERFSAEFPKEGPSILRIQQVVRGDSAAYFCASSPGQGSSTDTQYFGPGTRLTVL.

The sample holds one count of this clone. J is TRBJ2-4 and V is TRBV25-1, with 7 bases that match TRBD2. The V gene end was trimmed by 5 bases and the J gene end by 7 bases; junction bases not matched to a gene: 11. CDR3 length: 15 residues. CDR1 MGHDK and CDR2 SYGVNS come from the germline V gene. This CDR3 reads CASSQWGEGRNIQYF. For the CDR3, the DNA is TGTGCCAGCAGTCAATGGGGGGAGGGAAGGAACATTCAGTACTTC.

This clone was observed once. The CDR3, as DNA: TGTGCCAGCGGCGGCTTCGAGGGTGAAAAACTGTTTTTT. Amino acids: CASGGFEGEKLFF. The chain has TRBV9 and TRBJ1-4; D is ambiguous. CDR3 length equals 13 residues. V lost 7 bases and J lost 7, with 14 bases in between. Germline CDR1 reads SGDLS; CDR2 reads YYNGEE.

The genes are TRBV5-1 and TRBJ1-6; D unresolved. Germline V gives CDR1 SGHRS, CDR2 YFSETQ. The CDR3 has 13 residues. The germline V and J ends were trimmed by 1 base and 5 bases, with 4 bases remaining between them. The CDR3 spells CASSLTDNSPLHF. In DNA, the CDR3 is TGCGCCAGCAGCTTGACTGATAATTCACCCCTCCACTTT.